What follows are 4 T cell receptor beta chains derived from one specimen sequenced in a study of shared clonotypes between healthy human individuals. Cells designated naive CD8 were CD45RO-negative and were positively selected for CCR7, with terminally differentiated effector memory CD45RA+ cells excluded. Libraries were prepared by immunoSEQ multiplex PCR; TCRdb keeps only in-frame clonotypes and omits some of them. The data hold around 2,000,000 clones, with over 85% observed a single time. Sequenced sample: naive CD8+ T cells sorted from blood. The origin of the receptors is a man aged 18 to 29 in good health.

A word on this clone: Other DNA sequences in this specimen translate into the identical CDR3. The chain joins TRBV5-1 to TRBJ1-1; 7 bases line up with TRBD1. The CDR3 covers 13 residues. J lost 5 bases, V lost 1 base, and 2 bases had no gene match. Germline V CDR1 and CDR2: SGHRS, YFSETQ. This CDR3 is CASSLSGGTEAFF. CDR3 bases: TGCGCCAGCAGCTTGTCAGGGGGGACTGAAGCTTTCTTT.

In DNA, the CDR3 is TGTGCCAGCAGCTTAGAGGCAGGAGGTTATGGCTACACCTTC. Translated: CASSLEAGGYGYTF. The chain employs TRBV7-9 and TRBJ1-2; D is undetermined. Germline V lookup: CDR1 SEHNR, CDR2 FQNEAQ (reference sequence). The CDR3 totals 14 residues. The ends were cut back, 1 base at V and 5 bases at J, with 11 bases in the middle.

The chain links TRBV7-9 to TRBJ1-5, with D uncertain. The CDR3 totals 13 residues. Germline assignment: CDR1 SEHNR and CDR2 FQNEAQ (reference sequence). Trimming pared 4 bases from V and 7 bases from J, leaving 11 bases between. CDR3 protein: CASSSLEVQPQHF. The CDR3 bases are TGTGCCAGCAGCTCCCTAGAGGTACAGCCCCAGCATTTT.

V usage is TRBV5-6 and J usage is TRBJ1-1; 8 positions match TRBD1. This CDR3 is 13 amino acids long. V shed 2 bases and J 7 bases; nucleotides not matched to a gene: 4. Germline V gene sequence: CDR1 SGHDT, CDR2 YYEEEE. The CDR3 DNA reads TGTGCCAGCAGCTTTTCAGGGGGCCATGAAGCTTTCTTT. Amino acid sequence: CASSFSGGHEAFF.